Listed here are 21 T cell receptor beta chains from one sample, sequenced in a study of shared clonotypes between healthy human individuals. Libraries were prepared by immunoSEQ multiplex PCR; TCRdb keeps only in-frame clonotypes and omits some of them. The sample lists 2 million to 2.5 million clones, just over 90% occurring once. The sequenced sample consisted of naive CD4+ T cells from PBMCs. Subset here: CD45RA+ positively selected. These receptors were taken from a man aged 18 to 29 in good health. Some clones in this sample may be carry-over from other donors' samples.

The chain links TRBV29-1 to TRBJ1-3; possible D gene TRBD1, 5 bases. V lost 4 bases and J 3 bases, leaving 13 bases between the germline ends. The CDR3 runs to 14 residues. CDR1 is SQVTM and CDR2 is ANQGSEA in the germline V gene. This CDR3 is CSVGGRVNGNTIYF. The CDR3 DNA is TGCAGCGTTGGGGGCAGGGTCAATGGAAACACCATATATTTT.

This clone has just one count. The chain is built from TRBV19 and TRBJ1-4, with D perhaps matching TRBD1 (5 bases). Germline V gene data show CDR1 as LNHDA and CDR2 as SQIVND (reference sequence). CDR3 length equals 17 residues. The V end lost 3 bases, the J end lost 0 bases, and 14 bases lay between the germline ends. The CDR3, as DNA: TGTGCCAGTAGTATTATAACCGGGGGACCAACTAATGAAAAACTGTTTTTT. This encodes CASSIITGGPTNEKLFF.

The rearrangement uses TRBV6-5 and TRBJ2-1, with D unclear. Germline CDR1 and CDR2: MNHEY and SVGAGI. V was trimmed by 2 bases and J by 8 bases, leaving 10 bases between them. The CDR3 totals 13 residues. As DNA, the CDR3 is TGTGCCAGCAGTTACGGCAGGTTCTATGAGCAGTTCTTC. Translating it yields CASSYGRFYEQFF.

CDR3 sequence: CSVERYLNYGYTF. The CDR3 coding sequence is TGCAGCGTTGAGCGGTATCTTAACTATGGCTACACCTTC. The chain uses TRBV29-1 and TRBJ1-2; D remains unclear. Trimming took 3 bases from V and 1 from J, leaving 9 bases between them. Germline V gives CDR1 SQVTM, CDR2 ANQGSEA. The CDR3 extends over 13 amino acids.

V is TRBV30 and J is TRBJ2-1; D may be TRBD1 (6 bases). CDR3 size: 13 residues. Looked up from germline, CDR1 is GTSNPN and CDR2 is SVGIG (reference sequence). The CDR3 spells CAGQSSSYNEQFF. The CDR3 bases are TGTGCGGGACAATCGAGCTCCTACAATGAGCAGTTCTTC.

The V and J genes are TRBV7-6 and TRBJ2-3; 9 nucleotides align to TRBD2. The ends lost 2 bases at V and 2 bases at J; junction bases unmatched: 5. CDR3 length: 16 amino acids. Germline values: CDR1 SGHVS, CDR2 FNYEAQ. Here the CDR3 reads CASSLFRLAATDTQYF. The DNA for the CDR3 is TGTGCCAGCAGCTTATTCCGACTAGCGGCCACAGATACGCAGTATTTT.

The CDR3 protein is CASSLGGLSDTQYF. The CDR3, as DNA: TGCGCCAGCTCCCTTGGCGGGTTGTCAGATACGCAGTATTTT. The rearrangement uses TRBV4-1 and TRBJ2-3, with D maybe TRBD2 (5 bases). CDR3 length: 14 amino acids. Between the trimmed V and J ends, which lost 8 bases and 4 bases, there was a span of 16 bases. Germline lookup yields CDR1 MGHRA and CDR2 YSYEKL.

Concerning this clone: This same CDR3 is encoded by further DNA sequences in the sample. V and J are TRBV30 and TRBJ1-1; D perhaps matches TRBD1 (5 bases). V was pared by 2 bases and J by 1 base, with 8 bases between. The CDR3 covers 13 residues. Germline CDR1 and CDR2: GTSNPN and SVGIG (reference sequence). The CDR3 sequence: CAWSLGGNTEAFF. CDR3 DNA sequence: TGTGCCTGGAGTCTTGGGGGGAACACTGAAGCTTTCTTT.

The chain recombines TRBV29-1 with TRBJ1-1; no reliable D call. Germline assignment: CDR1 SQVTM and CDR2 ANQGSEA. V was cut by 3 bases and J by 11 bases, with 16 bases left in between. The CDR3 covers 12 residues. The CDR3 sequence is CSVELLMGKAFF. The DNA of the CDR3 is TGCAGCGTTGAGTTATTGATGGGGAAGGCTTTCTTT.

The chain employs TRBV4-1 and TRBJ2-5; no clear D gene. Germline-derived CDR1 and CDR2 are MGHRA and YSYEKL. V shed 1 base and J shed 9 bases, with 18 bases lying between them. The CDR3 has 15 amino acids. In DNA, the CDR3 is TGCGCCAGCAGCCAAGGCCCCGATTCCACAGTGGCCCAGTACTTC. Translating it yields CASSQGPDSTVAQYF.

The chain combines TRBV4-1 with TRBJ2-7; 9 bases map to TRBD2. There are 14 residues in the CDR3. Trimming took 4 bases from V and 6 from J; bases not matched to a gene: 7. Germline assignment: CDR1 MGHRA and CDR2 YSYEKL. The CDR3 loop reads CASSPGTSLGEQYF. The CDR3 DNA follows: TGCGCCAGCAGCCCTGGGACTAGCCTAGGCGAGCAGTACTTC.

The chain uses TRBV7-9 and TRBJ1-4; D gene unclear. CDR1 is SEHNR and CDR2 is FQNEAQ in the germline V gene (reference sequence). The length of the CDR3 is 18 residues. The germline V and J ends were trimmed by 5 bases and 3 bases, with 22 bases remaining between them. The CDR3 loop reads CASSHPRVAGISNEKLFF. The DNA of the CDR3 is TGTGCCAGCAGCCATCCTAGGGTTGCGGGCATATCTAATGAAAAACTGTTTTTT.

The V call is TRBV6-1, the J call TRBJ1-5, with a tentative D call TRBD1 (5 bases). Germline assignment: CDR1 MNHNS and CDR2 SASEGT. The CDR3 has 16 residues. V lost 3 bases and J 4 bases, leaving 16 bases between the germline ends. The CDR3 DNA reads TGTGCCAGCAGTGACCTGAGGGGCATTGGTAATCAGCCCCAGCATTTT. Translated, it gives CASSDLRGIGNQPQHF.

This clone was picked up a small number of times. The same CDR3 also results from other DNA sequences found in this sample. V and J are TRBV5-1 and TRBJ1-1; a weak D match, TRBD1 (5 bases). The CDR3 totals 14 residues. The germline CDR1 and CDR2 sequences are SGHRS and YFSETQ. The germline V and J ends were trimmed by 1 base and 1 base, with 8 bases remaining between them. CDR3 nucleotides: TGCGCCAGCAGCTTGCAGGGCACGAACACTGAAGCTTTCTTT. Its protein is CASSLQGTNTEAFF.

The chain links TRBV7-9 to TRBJ1-5; D is unclear. Germline CDR1 is SEHNR and CDR2 is FQNEAQ (reference sequence). The CDR3 runs 13 residues. V was clipped by 5 bases and J by 3 bases, with 8 bases between them. The CDR3 region has the DNA TGTGCCAGCAGCCTTACAGACAATCAGCCCCAGCATTTT. It yields the protein CASSLTDNQPQHF. The entire variable domain, with the rest obtained from reference TRBV7-9 and TRBJ1-5, is as follows: DTGVSQNPRHKITKRGQNVTFRCDPISEHNRLYWYRQTLGQGPEFLTYFQNEAQLEKSRLLSDRFSAERPKGSFSTLEIQRTEQGDSAMYLCASSLTDNQPQHFGDGTRLSIL.

This clone appeared once. The chain has TRBV7-2 and TRBJ1-2; perhaps TRBD1 as D (5 bases). The CDR3 extends over 13 amino acids. The V and J ends lost 4 bases and 10 bases respectively, with 16 bases between them. Germline V gives CDR1 SGHTA, CDR2 FQGNSA. The CDR3 sequence: CASSYTDRNNYTF. CDR3 in DNA: TGTGCCAGCAGCTATACTGACAGAAATAACTACACCTTC.

The chain combines TRBV10-3 with TRBJ2-3; the match to TRBD2 covers 9 bases. V dropped 5 bases and J dropped 3; count of bases not matched to a gene: 6. CDR3 length: 15 amino acids. In germline, CDR1 is ENHRY, CDR2 SYGVKD. In DNA, the CDR3 is TGTGCCATCAGTTCTCCTAGCGGGAAGACAGATACGCAGTATTTT. Protein: CAISSPSGKTDTQYF.

The chain carries TRBV30 and TRBJ2-7, with D uncertain. CDR1 and CDR2 (germline): GTSNPN, SVGIG (reference sequence). This CDR3 has 13 residues. Between the trimmed V and J ends, which lost 6 bases and 3 bases, there was a span of 15 bases. In DNA form, the CDR3 reads TGTGCCTGCCGTCCCTTCCCATTCTACGAGCAGTACTTC. Its translation: CACRPFPFYEQYF.

The chain is built from TRBV10-3 and TRBJ2-1; 7 bases align to TRBD2. The V gene end was trimmed by 3 bases and the J gene end by 2 bases; junction bases not matched to a gene: 4. Germline CDR1 reads ENHRY; CDR2 reads SYGVKD. The CDR3 sequence is 15 residues long. The CDR3 loop reads CAISERREAYNEQFF. In nucleotides, the CDR3 is TGTGCCATCAGTGAACGTCGGGAGGCCTACAATGAGCAGTTCTTC.

This chain connects TRBV4-1 to TRBJ2-7, with 8 bases fitting TRBD2. CDR1 is MGHRA, CDR2 YSYEKL, per germline. This CDR3 is built from 13 residues. J lost 4 bases, V lost 4 bases, and 3 bases had no gene match. CDR3 bases: TGCGCCAGCAGCCCGACTAGCGTATACGAGCAGTACTTC. Protein: CASSPTSVYEQYF.

The V gene is TRBV28, the J gene TRBJ2-1, with 8 nucleotides matching TRBD2. The CDR3 has 15 residues. After removal of 5 bases from V and 6 bases from J, the junction contained 9 bases not matched to a gene. CDR1 and CDR2 (germline): MDHEN, SYDVKM. The CDR3 DNA reads as TGTGCCAGCAGTGAAGCGGGAGTGAAGTCCAATGAGCAGTTCTTC. Protein product: CASSEAGVKSNEQFF.